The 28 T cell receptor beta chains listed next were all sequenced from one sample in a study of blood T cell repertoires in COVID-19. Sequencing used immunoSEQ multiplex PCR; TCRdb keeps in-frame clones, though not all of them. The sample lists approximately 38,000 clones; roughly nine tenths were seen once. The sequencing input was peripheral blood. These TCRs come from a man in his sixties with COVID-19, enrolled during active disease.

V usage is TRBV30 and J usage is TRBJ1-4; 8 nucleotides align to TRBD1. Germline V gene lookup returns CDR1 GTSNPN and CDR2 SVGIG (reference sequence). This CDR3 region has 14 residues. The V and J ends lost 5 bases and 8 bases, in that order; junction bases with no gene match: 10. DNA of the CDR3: TGTGCCTGGCTCCAACAGGGGGTGGGGGAAAAACTGTTTTTT. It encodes CAWLQQGVGEKLFF.

The CDR3 sequence: CASSVGTSGRLTYEQYF. The CDR3 coding sequence is TGTGCCAGCAGTGTGGGGACTAGCGGGAGGCTGACCTACGAGCAGTACTTC. This chain uses TRBV6-1 with TRBJ2-7; 15 bases line up with TRBD2. From germline, CDR1 is MNHNS and CDR2 SASEGT. With V trimmed by 4 bases and J by 2 bases, 6 bases remained unmatched. This CDR3 comprises 17 residues.

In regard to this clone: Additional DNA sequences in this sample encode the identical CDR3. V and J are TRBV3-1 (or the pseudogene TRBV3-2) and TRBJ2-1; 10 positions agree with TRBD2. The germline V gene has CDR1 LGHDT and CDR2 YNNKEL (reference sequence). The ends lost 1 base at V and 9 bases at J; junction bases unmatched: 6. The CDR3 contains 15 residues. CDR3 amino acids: CASSQGGSSGSEQFF. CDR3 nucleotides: TGTGCCAGCAGCCAAGGGGGGTCTAGCGGGAGTGAGCAGTTCTTC.

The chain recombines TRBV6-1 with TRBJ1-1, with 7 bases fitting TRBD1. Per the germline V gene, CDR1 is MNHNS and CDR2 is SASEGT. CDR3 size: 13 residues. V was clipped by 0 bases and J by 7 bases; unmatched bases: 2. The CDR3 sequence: CASSEAGDSEAFF. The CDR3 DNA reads TGTGCCAGCAGTGAAGCCGGGGACAGTGAAGCTTTCTTT.

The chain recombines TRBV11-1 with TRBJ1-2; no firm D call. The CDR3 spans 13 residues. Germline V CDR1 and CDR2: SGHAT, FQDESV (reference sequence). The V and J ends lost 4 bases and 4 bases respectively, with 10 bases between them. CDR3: CASSWAGLYGYTF. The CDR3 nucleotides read TGTGCCAGCAGCTGGGCAGGTCTCTATGGCTACACCTTC.

The CDR3 nucleotides are TGTGCCAGCACTCGACTAGCGGGAGAGGCGGCCCAAGAGACCCAGTACTTC. This translates into CASTRLAGEAAQETQYF. The chain has TRBV3-1 (or the pseudogene TRBV3-2) and TRBJ2-5; 12 bases match TRBD2. The CDR3 has 17 amino acids. V gave up 7 bases and J gave up 1 base; unmatched junction bases: 10. Germline loops: CDR1 LGHDT, CDR2 YNNKEL (reference sequence).

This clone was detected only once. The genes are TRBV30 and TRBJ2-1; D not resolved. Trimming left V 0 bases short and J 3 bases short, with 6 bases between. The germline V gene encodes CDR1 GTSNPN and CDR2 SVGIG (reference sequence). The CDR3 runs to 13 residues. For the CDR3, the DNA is TGTGCCTGGAGTGTGCAGGACTACAATGAGCAGTTCTTC. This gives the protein CAWSVQDYNEQFF.

In nucleotides, the CDR3 is TGTGCCAGCAGCCCCTCCAGCTCTGGGGCCAACGTCCTGACTTTC. Amino acids: CASSPSSSGANVLTF. The chain has TRBV28 and TRBJ2-6; D is ambiguous. Germline CDR1 is MDHEN and CDR2 is SYDVKM. The length of the CDR3 is 15 residues. Deletions cut 6 bases from V and 0 bases from J, with 9 bases between.

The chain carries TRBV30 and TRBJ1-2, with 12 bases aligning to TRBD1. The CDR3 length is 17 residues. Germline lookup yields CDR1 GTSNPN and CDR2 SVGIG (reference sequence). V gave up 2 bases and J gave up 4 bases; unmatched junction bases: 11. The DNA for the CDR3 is TGTGCCTGGAGTCTTGGGACAGGGGGCGCCTCCCTCTATGGCTACACCTTC. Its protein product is CAWSLGTGGASLYGYTF.

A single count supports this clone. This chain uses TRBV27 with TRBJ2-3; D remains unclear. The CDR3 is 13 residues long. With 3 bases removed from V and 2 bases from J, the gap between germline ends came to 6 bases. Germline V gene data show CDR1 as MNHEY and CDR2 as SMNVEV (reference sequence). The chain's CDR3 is CASSFPHTDTQYF. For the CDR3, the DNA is TGTGCCAGCAGTTTCCCCCACACAGATACGCAGTATTTT.

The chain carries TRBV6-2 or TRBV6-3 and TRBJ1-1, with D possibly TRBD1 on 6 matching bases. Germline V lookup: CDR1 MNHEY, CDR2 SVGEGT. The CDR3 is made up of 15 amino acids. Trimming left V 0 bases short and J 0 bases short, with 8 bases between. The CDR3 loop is CASSYSTGLNTEAFF. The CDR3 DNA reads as TGTGCCAGCAGTTACTCGACAGGCTTGAACACTGAAGCTTTCTTT.

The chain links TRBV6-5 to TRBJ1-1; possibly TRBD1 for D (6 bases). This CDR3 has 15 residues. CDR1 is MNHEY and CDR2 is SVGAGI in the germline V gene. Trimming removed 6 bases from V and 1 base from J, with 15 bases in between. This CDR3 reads CASRTTGHQNTEAFF. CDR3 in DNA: TGTGCCAGCAGAACTACGGGACACCAGAACACTGAAGCTTTCTTT.

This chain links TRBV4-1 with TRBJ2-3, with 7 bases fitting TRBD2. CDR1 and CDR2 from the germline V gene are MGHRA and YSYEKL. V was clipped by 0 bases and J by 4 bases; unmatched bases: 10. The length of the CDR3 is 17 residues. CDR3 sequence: CASSQEGAGRPSDTQYF. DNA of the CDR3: TGCGCCAGCAGCCAAGAAGGAGCGGGAAGGCCCTCAGATACGCAGTATTTT.

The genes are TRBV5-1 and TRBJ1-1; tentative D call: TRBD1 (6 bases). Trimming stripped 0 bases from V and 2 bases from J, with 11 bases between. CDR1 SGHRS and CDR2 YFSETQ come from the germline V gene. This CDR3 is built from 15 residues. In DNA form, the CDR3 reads TGCGCCAGCAGCTTGGCCCAGGGGTTAAACACTGAAGCTTTCTTT. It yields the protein CASSLAQGLNTEAFF.

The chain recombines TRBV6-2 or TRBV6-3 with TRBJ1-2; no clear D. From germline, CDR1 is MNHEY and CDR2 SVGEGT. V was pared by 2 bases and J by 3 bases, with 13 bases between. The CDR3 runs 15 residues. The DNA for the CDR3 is TGTGCCAGCAGTTACGGCGGTGCGTACGACTATGGCTACACCTTC. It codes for CASSYGGAYDYGYTF.

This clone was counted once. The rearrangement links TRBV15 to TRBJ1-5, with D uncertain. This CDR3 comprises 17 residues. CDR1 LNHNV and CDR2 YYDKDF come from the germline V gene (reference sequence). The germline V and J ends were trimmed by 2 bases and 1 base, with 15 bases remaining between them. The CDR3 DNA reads TGTGCCACCAGCAGATCCCATATGGGAGTGAGCAATCAGCCCCAGCATTTT. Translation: CATSRSHMGVSNQPQHF. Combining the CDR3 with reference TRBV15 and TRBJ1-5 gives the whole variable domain DAMVIQNPRYQVTQFGKPVTLSCSQTLNHNVMYWYQQKSSQAPKLLFHYYDKDFNNEADTPDNFQSRRPNTSFCFLDIRSPGLGDTAMYLCATSRSHMGVSNQPQHFGDGTRLSIL.

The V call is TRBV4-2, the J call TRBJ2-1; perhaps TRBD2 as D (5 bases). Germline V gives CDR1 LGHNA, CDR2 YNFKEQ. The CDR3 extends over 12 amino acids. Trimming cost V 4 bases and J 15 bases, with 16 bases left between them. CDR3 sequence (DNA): TGTGCCAGCAGCCCGGCCGAGGGAGAAAGGTTCTTC. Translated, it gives CASSPAEGERFF.

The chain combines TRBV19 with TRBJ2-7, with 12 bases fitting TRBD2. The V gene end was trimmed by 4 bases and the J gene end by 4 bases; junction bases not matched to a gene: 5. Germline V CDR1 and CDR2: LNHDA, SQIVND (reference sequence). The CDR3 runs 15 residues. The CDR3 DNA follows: TGTGCCAGTAGTAGCACTAGCGGGGGGCTTTACGAGCAGTACTTC. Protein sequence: CASSSTSGGLYEQYF.

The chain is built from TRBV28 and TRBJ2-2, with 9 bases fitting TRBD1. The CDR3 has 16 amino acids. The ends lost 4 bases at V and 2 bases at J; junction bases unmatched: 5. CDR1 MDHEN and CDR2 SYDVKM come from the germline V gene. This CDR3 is CASSSYRGLNTGELFF. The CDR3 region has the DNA TGTGCCAGCAGTTCCTACAGGGGGCTAAACACCGGGGAGCTGTTTTTT.

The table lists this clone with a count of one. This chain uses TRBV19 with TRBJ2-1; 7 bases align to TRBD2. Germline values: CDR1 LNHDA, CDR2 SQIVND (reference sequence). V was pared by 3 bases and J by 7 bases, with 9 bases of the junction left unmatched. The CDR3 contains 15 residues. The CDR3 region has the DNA TGTGCCAGTAGTATCCGGCGGGAGTTTCAGAATGAGCAGTTCTTC. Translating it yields CASSIRREFQNEQFF.

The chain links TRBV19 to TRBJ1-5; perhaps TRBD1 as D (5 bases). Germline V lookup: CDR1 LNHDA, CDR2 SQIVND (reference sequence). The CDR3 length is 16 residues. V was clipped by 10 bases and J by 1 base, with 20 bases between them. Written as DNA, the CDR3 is TGTGCCACCATTGAGACCGGGGGGGGAAGCAATCAGCCCCAGCATTTT. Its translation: CATIETGGGSNQPQHF. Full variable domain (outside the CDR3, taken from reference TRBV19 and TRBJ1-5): DGGITQSPKYLFRKEGQNVTLSCEQNLNHDAMYWYRQDPGQGLRLIYYSQIVNDFQKGDIAEGYSVSREKKESFPLTVTSAQKNPTAFYLCATIETGGGSNQPQHFGDGTRLSIL.

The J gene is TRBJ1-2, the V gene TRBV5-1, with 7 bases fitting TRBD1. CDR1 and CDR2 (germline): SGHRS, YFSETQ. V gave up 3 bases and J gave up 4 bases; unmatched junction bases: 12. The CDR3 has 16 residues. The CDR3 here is CASSSASPGQLYGYTF. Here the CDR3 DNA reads TGCGCCAGCAGCTCCGCATCACCGGGACAGCTCTATGGCTACACCTTC. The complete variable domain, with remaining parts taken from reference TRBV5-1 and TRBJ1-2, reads KAGVTQTPRYLIKTRGQQVTLSCSPISGHRSVSWYQQTPGQGLQFLFEYFSETQRNKGNFPGRFSGRQFSNSRSEMNVSTLELGDSALYLCASSSASPGQLYGYTFGSGTRLTVV.

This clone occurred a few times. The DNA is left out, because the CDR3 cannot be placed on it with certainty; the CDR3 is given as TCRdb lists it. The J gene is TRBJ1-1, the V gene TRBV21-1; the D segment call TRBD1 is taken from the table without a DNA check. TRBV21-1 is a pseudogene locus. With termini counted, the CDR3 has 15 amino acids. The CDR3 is CATNFGTGTNTEAFF.

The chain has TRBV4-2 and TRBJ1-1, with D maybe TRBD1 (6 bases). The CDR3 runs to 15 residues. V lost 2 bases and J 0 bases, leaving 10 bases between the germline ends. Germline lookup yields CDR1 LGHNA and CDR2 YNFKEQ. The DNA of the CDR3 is TGTGCCAGCAGCCAACACAGGGCTGTGAACACTGAAGCTTTCTTT. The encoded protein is CASSQHRAVNTEAFF.

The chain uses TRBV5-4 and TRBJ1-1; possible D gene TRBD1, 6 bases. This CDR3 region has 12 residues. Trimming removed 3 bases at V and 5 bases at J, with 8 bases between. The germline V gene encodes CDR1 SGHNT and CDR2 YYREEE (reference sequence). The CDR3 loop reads CASSSQGTEAFF. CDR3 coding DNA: TGTGCCAGCAGCTCACAGGGAACTGAAGCTTTCTTT.

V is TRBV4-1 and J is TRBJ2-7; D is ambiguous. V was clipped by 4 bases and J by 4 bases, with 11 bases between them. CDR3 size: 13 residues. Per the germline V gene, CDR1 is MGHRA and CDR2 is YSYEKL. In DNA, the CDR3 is TGCGCCAGCAGCCGTGAACCCAGATACGAGCAGTACTTC. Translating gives CASSREPRYEQYF.

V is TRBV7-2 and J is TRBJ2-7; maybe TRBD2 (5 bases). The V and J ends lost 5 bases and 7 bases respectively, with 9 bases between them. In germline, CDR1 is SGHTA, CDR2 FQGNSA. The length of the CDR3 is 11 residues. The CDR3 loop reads CASSQAEEQYF. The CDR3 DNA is TGTGCCAGCAGCCAAGCGGAAGAGCAGTACTTC. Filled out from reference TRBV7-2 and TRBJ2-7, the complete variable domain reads GAGVSQSPSNKVTEKGKDVELRCDPISGHTALYWYRQSLGQGLEFLIYFQGNSAPDKSGLPSDRFSAERTGGSVSTLTIQRTQQEDSAVYLCASSQAEEQYFGPGTRLTVT.

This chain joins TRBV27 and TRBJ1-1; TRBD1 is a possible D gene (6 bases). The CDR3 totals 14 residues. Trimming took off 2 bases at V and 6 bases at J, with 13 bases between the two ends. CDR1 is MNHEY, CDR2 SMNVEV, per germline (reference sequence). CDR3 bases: TGTGCCAGCAGTTTACAGGACAGCCCCGCTGAAGCTTTCTTT. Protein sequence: CASSLQDSPAEAFF.